Following are 29 T cell receptor beta chains from one sample sequenced in a study of patients and donors after allogeneic stem cell transplantation. MiXCR, applied by TCRdb to the RT-PCR reads, yields one record per CDR3 protein. The data contain about a million distinct CDR3 sequences, more than 15% of them singletons. The sample was blood, either unsorted or a sorted T cell fraction (not recorded which). Every receptor here comes from a human donor who was either an allogeneic HSCT recipient or a stem cell or donor lymphocyte infusion donor (not recorded which). It is not recorded whose cells these are; they may come from a transplant donor.

The gene calls are TRBV6-5 and TRBJ1-1; 7 nucleotides align to TRBD1. CDR1 and CDR2 from the germline V gene are MNHEY and SVGAGI. This CDR3 is 17 amino acids long. V dropped 2 bases and J dropped 12; count of bases not matched to a gene: 21. CDR3 in amino acids: CASSYTNSFGTAVFPFF. The CDR3 bases are TGTGCCAGCAGTTACACTAATTCGTTCGGGACAGCAGTTTTCCCTTTCTTT.

This clonotype has just a few counts. The genes are TRBV12-3 or TRBV12-4 and TRBJ2-3, with D maybe TRBD2 (5 bases). This CDR3 region has 14 residues. V was trimmed by 4 bases and J by 3 bases, leaving 11 bases between them. The CDR3 here is CASSSFEGTDTQYF. The CDR3 DNA is TGTGCCAGCAGTTCTTTCGAGGGAACAGATACGCAGTATTTT.

This clonotype was detected many times. The CDR3 DNA reads as TGCAGCGTTGAACGGGGGGTGAACACTGAAGCTTTCTTT. Translating it yields CSVERGVNTEAFF. V and J are TRBV29-1 and TRBJ1-1; tentatively, D is TRBD1 (5 bases). The V gene lost 2 bases and the J gene lost 0 bases, with 7 bases spanning the gap. The germline V gene has CDR1 SQVTM and CDR2 ANQGSEA. The length of the CDR3 is 13 residues.

This chain uses TRBV25-1 with TRBJ1-6, with D perhaps TRBD1 (5 bases). The CDR3 sequence is 12 residues long. Trimming left V 6 bases short and J 10 bases short, with 10 bases between. CDR1 and CDR2 from the germline V gene are MGHDK and SYGVNS. The CDR3 spells CASSVGGSPLHF. Here the CDR3 DNA reads TGTGCCAGCAGCGTCGGGGGATCACCCCTCCACTTT.

The CDR3, as DNA: TGTGCCATCAGTGTAGACAGGACATATGGCTACACCTTC. Translation gives CAISVDRTYGYTF. The V and J genes are TRBV10-3 and TRBJ1-2; perhaps TRBD1 as D (6 bases). CDR1 and CDR2 (germline): ENHRY, SYGVKD. This CDR3 is built from 13 residues. V lost 4 bases and J lost 5, with 11 bases in between.

This clonotype was observed a handful of times. The V call is TRBV5-1, the J call TRBJ2-7; possibly TRBD1 for D (6 bases). CDR3 length equals 13 residues. Per the germline V gene, CDR1 is SGHRS and CDR2 is YFSETQ. V was pared by 3 bases and J by 5 bases, with 12 bases between. The CDR3 spells CASSWVGANEQYF. DNA of the CDR3: TGCGCCAGCAGCTGGGTGGGGGCGAACGAGCAGTACTTC.

This clonotype was seen a handful of times. The rearrangement uses TRBV20-1 and TRBJ2-1; 7 bases are a match to TRBD1. The CDR3 has 16 amino acids. Germline V gene lookup returns CDR1 DFQATT and CDR2 SNEGSKA (reference sequence). V shed 0 bases and J 4 bases; nucleotides not matched to a gene: 9. The CDR3 region has the DNA TGCAGTGCTAGAGATCCCTTCGTCAGGGGGTACAATGAGCAGTTCTTC. Protein product: CSARDPFVRGYNEQFF.

The chain uses TRBV11-1 and TRBJ1-4, with D unclear. Trimming took 8 bases from V and 8 from J, leaving 27 bases between them. The germline gives CDR1 SGHAT, CDR2 FQDESV (reference sequence). The CDR3 extends over 17 amino acids. The CDR3 DNA follows: TGTGCCAGCTTAACGACCGGGCAAGCCAGCAGAGGAGAAAAACTGTTTTTT. Translation gives CASLTTGQASRGEKLFF.

The V call is TRBV12-3 or TRBV12-4, the J call TRBJ1-3; D gene ambiguous. V dropped 8 bases and J dropped 0 bases, with 14 bases sitting between them. CDR3 length: 15 residues. CDR3 sequence reads: CASDRQGDSGNTIYF. CDR3 sequence (DNA): TGTGCCAGCGACCGACAAGGAGACTCTGGAAACACCATATATTTT.

A few counts support this clonotype. This chain connects TRBV3-1 to TRBJ2-5, with 15 bases aligning to TRBD2. The ends lost 0 bases at V and 4 bases at J; junction bases unmatched: 9. The CDR3 spans 19 residues. CDR1 and CDR2 from the germline V gene are LGHDT and YNNKEL (reference sequence). In nucleotides, the CDR3 is TGTGCCAGCAGCCAAGACAGGACTAGCGGGAGGGCGATAGGAGAGACCCAGTACTTC. Amino acid sequence: CASSQDRTSGRAIGETQYF.

The chain employs TRBV9 and TRBJ2-2; TRBD2 matches 7 bases. The CDR3 extends over 16 amino acids. CDR1 is SGDLS, CDR2 YYNGEE, per germline. Trimming at V came to 3 bases and at J to 7 bases, leaving 12 bases not matched to a gene. The CDR3 DNA sequence: TGTGCCAGCAGCGGGAGGACTAGTGGTCTCGTCGGGGAGCTGTTTTTT. Its translation: CASSGRTSGLVGELFF.

The chain is built from TRBV5-5 and TRBJ2-7; D uncertain. V lost 5 bases and J 2 bases, leaving 14 bases between the germline ends. CDR3 size: 14 residues. Looked up from germline, CDR1 is SGHKS and CDR2 is YYEKEE (reference sequence). The CDR3 DNA sequence: TGTGCCAGCAGTAAGAGCCTGGTCCCCTACGAGCAGTACTTC. Translation: CASSKSLVPYEQYF.

This rearrangement joins TRBV30 to TRBJ1-1; no definite D call. CDR3 size: 12 residues. Germline V lookup: CDR1 GTSNPN, CDR2 SVGIG (reference sequence). V dropped 0 bases and J dropped 8 bases, with 10 bases sitting between them. The DNA for the CDR3 is TGTGCCTGGAGTGTTGTCAGAAAAGAAGCTTTCTTT. It codes for CAWSVVRKEAFF.

This sequence joins TRBV19 and TRBJ2-1; 8 nucleotides line up with TRBD2. The CDR3 is 16 residues long. V lost 5 bases and J lost 7; bases outside the gene matches: 13. Germline values: CDR1 LNHDA, CDR2 SQIVND (reference sequence). Here the CDR3 reads CASSDGGLGLSNEQFF. Here the CDR3 DNA reads TGTGCCAGTAGTGATGGGGGACTAGGTCTGAGTAATGAGCAGTTCTTC.

The gene calls are TRBV5-1 and TRBJ2-5; TRBD1 or TRBD2 may be the D gene (6 bases each). The CDR3 length is 16 residues. Looked up from germline, CDR1 is SGHRS and CDR2 is YFSETQ. Trimming cost V 0 bases and J 5 bases, with 17 bases left between them. The CDR3 here is CASSLVGYGGPETQYF. For the CDR3, the DNA is TGCGCCAGCAGCTTGGTTGGATATGGGGGGCCGGAGACCCAGTACTTC. Looking up the rest from reference TRBV5-1 and TRBJ2-5 gives the full variable domain: KAGVTQTPRYLIKTRGQQVTLSCSPISGHRSVSWYQQTPGQGLQFLFEYFSETQRNKGNFPGRFSGRQFSNSRSEMNVSTLELGDSALYLCASSLVGYGGPETQYFGPGTRLLVL.

This clonotype has a handful of counts. This sequence joins TRBV19 and TRBJ2-3, with D tentatively TRBD1 (6 bases). This CDR3 has 17 residues. Germline V gene lookup returns CDR1 LNHDA and CDR2 SQIVND (reference sequence). Trimming stripped 2 bases from V and 4 bases from J, with 19 bases between. The CDR3 DNA sequence: TGTGCCAGTAGTATATCCAGGAACAGGGATGGCTCAGATACGCAGTATTTT. Encoded protein: CASSISRNRDGSDTQYF.

J is TRBJ1-2 and V is TRBV5-5; D remains ambiguous. Trimming removed 8 bases at V and 2 bases at J, with 19 bases between. The CDR3 has 15 residues. CDR1 and CDR2 from the germline V gene are SGHKS and YYEKEE (reference sequence). CDR3: CASREVGYSNYGYTF. The CDR3 DNA follows: TGTGCCAGTAGAGAAGTAGGGTACTCCAACTATGGCTACACCTTC.

This clonotype was recorded a few times. The rearrangement links TRBV13 to TRBJ1-1; D remains unclear. The CDR3 has 14 amino acids. Germline V gives CDR1 PRHDT, CDR2 FYEKMQ (reference sequence). Deletions cut 0 bases from V and 4 bases from J, with 9 bases between. DNA of the CDR3: TGTGCCAGCAGCTTAGGCTTCGGGGTCACTGAAGCTTTCTTT. Translation gives CASSLGFGVTEAFF.

The chain links TRBV15 to TRBJ2-7; 7 bases line up with TRBD2. The V and J ends lost 0 bases and 2 bases, in that order; junction bases with no gene match: 4. The germline V gene has CDR1 LNHNV and CDR2 YYDKDF (reference sequence). This CDR3 has 15 amino acids. The CDR3: CATSRDPRGTYEQYF. CDR3 coding DNA: TGTGCCACCAGCAGAGATCCGCGGGGGACCTACGAGCAGTACTTC.

In its sample, this clonotype was seen a few times. This sequence joins TRBV19 and TRBJ2-7; 7 bases fit TRBD1. Germline V CDR1 and CDR2: LNHDA, SQIVND (reference sequence). With 4 bases clipped from V and 5 bases from J, the junction kept 8 bases outside the gene matches. The CDR3 extends over 14 amino acids. CDR3 in amino acids: CASSKKDRLDEQYF. The CDR3 coding sequence is TGTGCCAGTAGTAAGAAGGACAGGCTTGACGAGCAGTACTTC.

The chain uses TRBV12-3 or TRBV12-4 and TRBJ2-5; 10 bases line up with TRBD2. V gave up 6 bases and J gave up 7 bases; unmatched junction bases: 8. The CDR3 is made up of 14 amino acids. This chain's CDR3 is CASSHGLAVGTQYF. The CDR3 DNA reads TGTGCCAGCAGCCACGGACTAGCGGTGGGGACCCAGTACTTC.

The chain recombines TRBV29-1 with TRBJ1-2, with D unclear. This CDR3 is built from 11 residues. Trimming pared 7 bases from V and 4 bases from J, leaving 10 bases between. Germline V gene data show CDR1 as SQVTM and CDR2 as ANQGSEA. CDR3 coding DNA: TGCAGCGGGTACCGTAGCTATGGCTACACCTTC. The encoded protein is CSGYRSYGYTF.

The table lists this clonotype with a few counts. The J gene is TRBJ2-5, the V gene TRBV14, with D maybe TRBD2 (6 bases). The CDR3 loop spans 16 amino acids. V was trimmed by 1 base and J by 6 bases, leaving 18 bases between them. Germline CDR1 is SGHDN and CDR2 is FVKESK. The CDR3 sequence: CASSQGGSGLGQTQYF. The CDR3 nucleotides read TGTGCCAGCAGCCAAGGGGGTAGCGGTCTTGGCCAGACCCAGTACTTC.

This clonotype was recorded a few times. The chain uses TRBV7-2 and TRBJ2-3, with 7 bases aligning to TRBD2. The CDR3 has 17 residues. In germline, CDR1 is SGHTA, CDR2 FQGNSA. Trimming at V came to 1 base and at J to 5 bases, leaving 12 bases not matched to a gene. DNA for the CDR3: TGTGCCAGCAGCTTAGTGTCTTTGGGCGGGAGACGAGATACGCAGTATTTT. Residues: CASSLVSLGGRRDTQYF. Combining the CDR3 with reference TRBV7-2 and TRBJ2-3 gives the whole variable domain GAGVSQSPSNKVTEKGKDVELRCDPISGHTALYWYRQSLGQGLEFLIYFQGNSAPDKSGLPSDRFSAERTGGSVSTLTIQRTQQEDSAVYLCASSLVSLGGRRDTQYFGPGTRLTVL.

This sequence joins TRBV29-1 and TRBJ1-2; no clear D gene. The CDR3 totals 12 residues. V was trimmed by 1 base and J by 4 bases, leaving 7 bases between them. Germline V gives CDR1 SQVTM, CDR2 ANQGSEA. The DNA for the CDR3 is TGCAGCGTTGAAGGACTGAGCTATGGCTACACCTTC. Its translation is CSVEGLSYGYTF.

The chain is built from TRBV20-1 and TRBJ2-5, with a weak D call TRBD1 (6 bases). There are 15 residues in the CDR3. V was cut by 6 bases and J by 1 base, with 18 bases left in between. Germline V gene sequence: CDR1 DFQATT, CDR2 SNEGSKA (reference sequence). The CDR3 reads CSARSRGQPQETQYF. For the CDR3, the DNA is TGCAGTGCCCGGAGTCGTGGACAGCCCCAAGAGACCCAGTACTTC.

The chain recombines TRBV11-1 with TRBJ1-5, with D perhaps TRBD1 (6 bases). The CDR3 loop spans 17 amino acids. The germline V and J ends were trimmed by 5 bases and 0 bases, with 17 bases remaining between them. The V gene's germline CDR1 is SGHAT and CDR2 FQDESV (reference sequence). The CDR3 DNA follows: TGTGCCAGCAGCCACGGGACACTCGATCATAGCAATCAGCCCCAGCATTTT. Translating gives CASSHGTLDHSNQPQHF.

This clonotype was picked up a small number of times. The chain carries TRBV12-3 or TRBV12-4 and TRBJ2-1; either TRBD1 or TRBD2 may fit D (5 bases each). CDR3 length: 13 residues. V gave up 1 base and J gave up 10 bases, with 11 bases separating them. In DNA form, the CDR3 reads TGTGCCAGCAGTTTAGTCCGGGGACGGGAGCAGTTCTTC. Its protein product is CASSLVRGREQFF.

V gene TRBV6-5 combines with J gene TRBJ2-5; a possible D gene is TRBD2 (6 bases). The CDR3 spans 16 residues. V gave up 4 bases and J gave up 0 bases, with 15 bases separating them. Germline CDR1 is MNHEY and CDR2 is SVGAGI. The CDR3: CASSSGKAGYQETQYF. CDR3 nucleotides: TGTGCCAGCAGTTCAGGCAAAGCGGGCTACCAAGAGACCCAGTACTTC.